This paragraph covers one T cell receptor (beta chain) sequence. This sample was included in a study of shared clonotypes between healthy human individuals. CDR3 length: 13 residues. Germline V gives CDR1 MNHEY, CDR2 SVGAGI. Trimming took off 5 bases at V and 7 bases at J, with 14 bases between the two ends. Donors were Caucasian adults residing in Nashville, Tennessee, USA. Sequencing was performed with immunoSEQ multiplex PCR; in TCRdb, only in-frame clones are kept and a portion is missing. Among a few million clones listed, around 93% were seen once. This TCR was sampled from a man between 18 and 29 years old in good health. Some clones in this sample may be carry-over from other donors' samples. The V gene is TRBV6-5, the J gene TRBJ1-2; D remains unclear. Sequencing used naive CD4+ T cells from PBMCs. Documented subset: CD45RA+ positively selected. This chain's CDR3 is CASSDSATGGYTF. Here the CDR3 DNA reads TGTGCCAGCAGTGATTCGGCGACGGGTGGCTACACCTTC.